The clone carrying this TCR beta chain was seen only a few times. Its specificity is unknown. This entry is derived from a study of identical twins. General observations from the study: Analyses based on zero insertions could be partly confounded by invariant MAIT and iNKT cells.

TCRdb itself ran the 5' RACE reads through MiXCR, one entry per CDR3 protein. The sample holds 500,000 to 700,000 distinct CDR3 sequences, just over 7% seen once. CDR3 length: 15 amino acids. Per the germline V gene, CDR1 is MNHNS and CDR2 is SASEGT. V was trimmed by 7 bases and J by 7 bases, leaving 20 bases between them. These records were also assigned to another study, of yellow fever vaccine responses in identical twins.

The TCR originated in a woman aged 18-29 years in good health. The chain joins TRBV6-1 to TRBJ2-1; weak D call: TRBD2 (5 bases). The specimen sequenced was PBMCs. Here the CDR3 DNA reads TGTGCCAGCACCCCGGATGGGAGAGGTAGGAATGAGCAGTTCTTC. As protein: CASTPDGRGRNEQFF.